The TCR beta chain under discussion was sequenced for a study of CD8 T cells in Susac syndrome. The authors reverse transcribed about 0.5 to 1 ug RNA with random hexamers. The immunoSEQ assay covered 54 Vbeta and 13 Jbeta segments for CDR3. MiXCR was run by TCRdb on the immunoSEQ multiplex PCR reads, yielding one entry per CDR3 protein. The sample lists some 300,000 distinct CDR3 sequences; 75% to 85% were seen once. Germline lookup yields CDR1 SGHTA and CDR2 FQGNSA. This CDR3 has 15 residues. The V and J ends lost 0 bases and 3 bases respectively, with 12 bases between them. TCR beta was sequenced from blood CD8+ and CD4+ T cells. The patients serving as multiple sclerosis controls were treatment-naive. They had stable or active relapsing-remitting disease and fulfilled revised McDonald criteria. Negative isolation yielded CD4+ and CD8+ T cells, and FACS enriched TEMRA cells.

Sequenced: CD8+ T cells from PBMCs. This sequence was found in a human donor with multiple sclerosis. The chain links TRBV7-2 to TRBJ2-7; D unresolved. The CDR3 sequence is CASSLAPLRLYEQYF. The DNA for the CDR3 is TGTGCCAGCAGCTTAGCGCCCTTACGCCTCTACGAGCAGTACTTC.